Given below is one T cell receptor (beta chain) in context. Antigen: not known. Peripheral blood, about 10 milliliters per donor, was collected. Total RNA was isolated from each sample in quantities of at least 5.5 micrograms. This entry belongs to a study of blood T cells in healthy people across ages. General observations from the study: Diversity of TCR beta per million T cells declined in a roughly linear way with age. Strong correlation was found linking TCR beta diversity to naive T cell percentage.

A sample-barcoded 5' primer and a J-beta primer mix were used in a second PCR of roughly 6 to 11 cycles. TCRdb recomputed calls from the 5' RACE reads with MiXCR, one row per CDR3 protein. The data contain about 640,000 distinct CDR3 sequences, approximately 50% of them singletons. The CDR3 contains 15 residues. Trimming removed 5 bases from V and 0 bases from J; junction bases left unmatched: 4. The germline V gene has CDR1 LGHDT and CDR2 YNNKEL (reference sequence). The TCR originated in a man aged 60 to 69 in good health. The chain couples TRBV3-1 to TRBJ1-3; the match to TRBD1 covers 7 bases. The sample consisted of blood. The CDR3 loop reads CASSEGTVSGNTIYF. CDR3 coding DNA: TGTGCCAGCAGCGAAGGGACAGTCTCTGGAAACACCATATATTTT.